The entry that follows covers one TCR beta chain sequence. Some clones are missing from TCRdb's copy, which holds only in-frame ones; the method was immunoSEQ multiplex PCR. The data contain approximately 89,000 clones, 75% to 85% of them singletons. This sample was taken from a study of blood T cell repertoires in COVID-19. V shed 5 bases and J 5 bases; nucleotides not matched to a gene: 4. Per the germline V gene, CDR1 is SEHNR and CDR2 is FQNEAQ (reference sequence). CDR3 length equals 15 residues. The TCR originated in a man between 70 and 80 years old with acute or convalescent COVID-19. The rearrangement uses TRBV7-9 and TRBJ1-5; 12 nucleotides align to TRBD1. Source material: peripheral blood. The CDR3 DNA is TGTGCCAGCAGCCCGGGACAGGGGGCGGATCAGCCCCAGCATTTT. Amino acid sequence: CASSPGQGADQPQHF.